This TCR beta chain was profiled in a study of cytomegalovirus exposure and HLA in healthy donors. About this clone: As yet, its antigen is unknown.

The ends lost 7 bases at V and 10 bases at J; junction bases unmatched: 7. The germline V gene has CDR1 SNHLY and CDR2 FYNNEI. The CDR3 is 12 amino acids. It was with 60 Vbeta and 13 Jbeta primers that the PCR ran. TCRdb keeps only in-frame clones here, not all; method: immunoSEQ multiplex PCR. The data contain about 130,000 clones, 80% to 90% of them singletons. Overall study results and limits: What was likely a sequencing artifact was a cluster of highly shared sequence variants. Later, an analysis showed that TCR beta chains associated with HLA were more clonally expanded than others that were equally common.

This rearrangement joins TRBV2 to TRBJ2-1, with TRBD2 matching 7 bases. Specimen: PBMCs. The receptor was derived from a man aged 50 to 60 in good health and CMV-seronegative. The CDR3 protein is CASNYRAGEQFF. The CDR3 DNA is TGTGCCAGCAATTACAGAGCGGGGGAGCAGTTCTTC.